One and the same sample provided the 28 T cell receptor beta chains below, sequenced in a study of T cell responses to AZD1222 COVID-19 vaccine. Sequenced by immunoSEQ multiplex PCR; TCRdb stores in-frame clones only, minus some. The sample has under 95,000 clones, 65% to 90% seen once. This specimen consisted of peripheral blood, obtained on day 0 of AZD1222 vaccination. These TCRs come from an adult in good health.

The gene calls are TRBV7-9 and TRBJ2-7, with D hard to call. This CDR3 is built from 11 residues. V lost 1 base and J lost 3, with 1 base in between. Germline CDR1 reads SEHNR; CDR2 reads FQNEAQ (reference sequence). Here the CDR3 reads CASSLDYEQYF. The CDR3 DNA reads TGTGCCAGCAGCTTAGACTACGAGCAGTACTTC.

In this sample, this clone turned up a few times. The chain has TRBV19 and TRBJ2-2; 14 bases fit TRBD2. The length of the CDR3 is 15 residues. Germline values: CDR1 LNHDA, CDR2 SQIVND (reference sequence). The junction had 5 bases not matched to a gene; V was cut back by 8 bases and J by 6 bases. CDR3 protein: CASYGLAGGSGELFF. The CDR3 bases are TGTGCCAGTTACGGACTAGCGGGAGGTTCCGGGGAGCTGTTTTTT. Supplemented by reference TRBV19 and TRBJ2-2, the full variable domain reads DGGITQSPKYLFRKEGQNVTLSCEQNLNHDAMYWYRQDPGQGLRLIYYSQIVNDFQKGDIAEGYSVSREKKESFPLTVTSAQKNPTAFYLCASYGLAGGSGELFFGEGSRLTVL.

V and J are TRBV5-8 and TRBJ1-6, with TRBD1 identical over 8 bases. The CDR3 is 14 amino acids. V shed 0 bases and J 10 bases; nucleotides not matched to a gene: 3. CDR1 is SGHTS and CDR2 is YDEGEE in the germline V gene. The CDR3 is CASSLGQGRSPLHF. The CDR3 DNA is TGTGCCAGCAGCTTGGGACAGGGGAGGTCACCCCTCCACTTT. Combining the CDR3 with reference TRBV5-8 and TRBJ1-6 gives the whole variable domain EAGVTQSPTHLIKTRGQQATLRCSPISGHTSVYWYQQALGLGLQFLLWYDEGEERNRGNFPPRFSGRQFPNYSSELNVNALELEDSALYLCASSLGQGRSPLHFGNGTRLTVT.

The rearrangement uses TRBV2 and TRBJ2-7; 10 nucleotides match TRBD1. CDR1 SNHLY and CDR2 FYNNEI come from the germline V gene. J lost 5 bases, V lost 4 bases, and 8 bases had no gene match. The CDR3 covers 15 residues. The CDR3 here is CASSGEGTGVHEQYF. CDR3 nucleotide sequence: TGTGCCAGCAGTGGGGAAGGGACAGGGGTACACGAGCAGTACTTC.

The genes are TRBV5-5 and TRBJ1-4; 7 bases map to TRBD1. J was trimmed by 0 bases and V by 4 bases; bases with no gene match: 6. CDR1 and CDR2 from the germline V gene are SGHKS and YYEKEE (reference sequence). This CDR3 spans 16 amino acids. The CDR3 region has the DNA TGTGCCAGCAGCCCGGGACAGATATCAACTAATGAAAAACTGTTTTTT. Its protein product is CASSPGQISTNEKLFF.

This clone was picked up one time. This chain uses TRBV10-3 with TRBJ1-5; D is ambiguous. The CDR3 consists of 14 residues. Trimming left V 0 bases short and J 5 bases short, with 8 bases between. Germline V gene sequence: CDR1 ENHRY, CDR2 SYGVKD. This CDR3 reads CAISESGYHQPQHF. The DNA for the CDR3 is TGTGCCATCAGTGAGTCGGGGTACCATCAGCCCCAGCATTTT.

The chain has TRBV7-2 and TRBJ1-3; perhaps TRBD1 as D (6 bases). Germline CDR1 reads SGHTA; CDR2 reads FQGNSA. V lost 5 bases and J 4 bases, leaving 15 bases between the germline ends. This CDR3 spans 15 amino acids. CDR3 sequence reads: CASSQNPGTGNTIYF. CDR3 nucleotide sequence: TGTGCCAGCAGCCAGAACCCCGGGACAGGAAACACCATATATTTT.

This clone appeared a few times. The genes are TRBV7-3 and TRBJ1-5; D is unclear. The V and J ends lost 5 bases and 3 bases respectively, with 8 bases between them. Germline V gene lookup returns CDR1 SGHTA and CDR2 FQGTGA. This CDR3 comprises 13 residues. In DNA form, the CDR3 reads TGTGCCAGCAGCGAGACTGACAATCAGCCCCAGCATTTT. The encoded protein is CASSETDNQPQHF.

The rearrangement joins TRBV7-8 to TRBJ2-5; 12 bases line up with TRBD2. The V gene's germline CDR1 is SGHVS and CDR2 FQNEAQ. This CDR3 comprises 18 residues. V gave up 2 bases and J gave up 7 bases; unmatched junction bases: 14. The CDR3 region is CASSLLAGGPIPRATQYF. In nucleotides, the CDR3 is TGTGCCAGCAGCTTACTAGCGGGAGGGCCAATTCCCCGGGCGACCCAGTACTTC.

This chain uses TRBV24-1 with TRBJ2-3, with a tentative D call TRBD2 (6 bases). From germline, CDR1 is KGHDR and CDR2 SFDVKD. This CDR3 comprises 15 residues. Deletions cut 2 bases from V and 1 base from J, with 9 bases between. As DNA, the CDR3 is TGTGCCACCAGTGATTCAGCGGGCGGCACAGATACGCAGTATTTT. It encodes CATSDSAGGTDTQYF.

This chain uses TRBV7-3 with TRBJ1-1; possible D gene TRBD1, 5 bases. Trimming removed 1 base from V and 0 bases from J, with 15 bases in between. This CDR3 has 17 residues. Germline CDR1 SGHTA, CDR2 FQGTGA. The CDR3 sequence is CASSLRGGDNLNTEAFF. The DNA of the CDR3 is TGTGCCAGCAGCTTAAGGGGAGGGGATAACCTGAACACTGAAGCTTTCTTT.

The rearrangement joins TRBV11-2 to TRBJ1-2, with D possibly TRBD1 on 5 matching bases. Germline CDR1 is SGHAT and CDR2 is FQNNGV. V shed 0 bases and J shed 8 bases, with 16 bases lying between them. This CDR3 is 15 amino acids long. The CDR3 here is CASSLDPSWGRGYTF. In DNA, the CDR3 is TGTGCCAGCAGCTTAGACCCGAGCTGGGGACGAGGCTACACCTTC.

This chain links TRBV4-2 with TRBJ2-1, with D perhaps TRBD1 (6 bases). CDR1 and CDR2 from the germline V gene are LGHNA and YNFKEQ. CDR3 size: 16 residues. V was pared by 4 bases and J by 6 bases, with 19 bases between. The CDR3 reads CASSPHPGAERNEQFF. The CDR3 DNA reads TGTGCCAGCAGCCCCCATCCAGGGGCGGAACGCAATGAGCAGTTCTTC.

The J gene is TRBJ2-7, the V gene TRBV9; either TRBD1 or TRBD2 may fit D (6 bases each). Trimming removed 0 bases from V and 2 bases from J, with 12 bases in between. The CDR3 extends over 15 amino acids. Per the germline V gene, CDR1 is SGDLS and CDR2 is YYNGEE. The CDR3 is CASSVGARGAYEQYF. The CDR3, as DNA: TGTGCCAGCAGCGTAGGGGCTAGGGGGGCCTACGAGCAGTACTTC.

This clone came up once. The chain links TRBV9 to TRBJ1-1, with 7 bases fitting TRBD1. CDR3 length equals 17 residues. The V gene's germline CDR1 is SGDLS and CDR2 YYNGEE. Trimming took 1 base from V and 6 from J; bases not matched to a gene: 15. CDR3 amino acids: CASSVQGGATKCSEAFF. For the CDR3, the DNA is TGTGCCAGCAGCGTACAAGGGGGCGCGACCAAATGCTCTGAAGCTTTCTTT.

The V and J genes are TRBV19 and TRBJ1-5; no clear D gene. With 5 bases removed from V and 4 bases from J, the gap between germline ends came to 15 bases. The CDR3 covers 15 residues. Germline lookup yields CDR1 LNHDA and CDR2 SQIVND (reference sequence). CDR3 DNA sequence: TGTGCCAGTAGTCCCAACCCGTTCCCTAATCAGCCCCAGCATTTT. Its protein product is CASSPNPFPNQPQHF.

CDR3 bases: TGTGCCATCAGTGAGTTGGGCAGCTCCTATGGCTACACCTTC. Protein: CAISELGSSYGYTF. The chain combines TRBV10-3 with TRBJ1-2; D is ambiguous. Trimming cost V 1 base and J 4 bases, with 10 bases left between them. The CDR3 is made up of 14 amino acids. CDR1 and CDR2 (germline): ENHRY, SYGVKD.

CDR3 protein: CASSMGGNQPQHF. As DNA, the CDR3 is TGTGCCAGTAGTATGGGCGGAAATCAGCCCCAGCATTTT. V is TRBV19 and J is TRBJ1-5; no clear D. V was shortened by 3 bases and J by 4 bases, with 7 bases between the two germline ends. The CDR3 has 13 residues. Germline V gene sequence: CDR1 LNHDA, CDR2 SQIVND (reference sequence).

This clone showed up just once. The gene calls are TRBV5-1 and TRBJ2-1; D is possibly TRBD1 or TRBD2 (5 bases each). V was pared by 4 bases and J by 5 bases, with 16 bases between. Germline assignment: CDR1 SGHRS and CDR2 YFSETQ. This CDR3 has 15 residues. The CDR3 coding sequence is TGCGCCAGCAGCATCCTACCGGGACCCAACAATGAGCAGTTCTTC. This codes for CASSILPGPNNEQFF.

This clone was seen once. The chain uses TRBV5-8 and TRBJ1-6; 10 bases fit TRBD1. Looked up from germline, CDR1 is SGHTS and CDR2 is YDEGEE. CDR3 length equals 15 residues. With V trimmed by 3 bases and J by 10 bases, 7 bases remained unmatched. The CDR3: CASSSPGQGYSPLHF. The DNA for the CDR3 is TGTGCCAGCAGCTCACCGGGACAGGGGTACTCACCCCTCCACTTT.

This chain's CDR3 is CASSRSPNEKLFF. The CDR3 DNA follows: TGTGCCAGCAGCCGGTCCCCTAATGAAAAACTGTTTTTT. The V call is TRBV14, the J call TRBJ1-4, with D unclear. The germline V gene has CDR1 SGHDN and CDR2 FVKESK. The CDR3 runs to 13 residues. Deletions cut 4 bases from V and 3 bases from J, with 6 bases between.

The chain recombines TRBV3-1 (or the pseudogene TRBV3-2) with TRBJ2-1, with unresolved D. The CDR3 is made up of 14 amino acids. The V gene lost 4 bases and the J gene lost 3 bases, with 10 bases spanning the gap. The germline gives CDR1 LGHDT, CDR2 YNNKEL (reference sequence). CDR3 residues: CASSLETFYNEQFF. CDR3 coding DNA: TGTGCCAGCAGCCTCGAGACCTTCTACAATGAGCAGTTCTTC.

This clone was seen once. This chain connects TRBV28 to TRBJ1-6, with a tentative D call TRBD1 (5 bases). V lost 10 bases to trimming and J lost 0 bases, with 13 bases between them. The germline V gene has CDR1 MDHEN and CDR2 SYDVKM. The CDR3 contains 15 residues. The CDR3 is CATAAGTSYNSPLHF. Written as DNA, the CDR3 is TGTGCCACCGCGGCAGGGACCTCCTATAATTCACCCCTCCACTTT.

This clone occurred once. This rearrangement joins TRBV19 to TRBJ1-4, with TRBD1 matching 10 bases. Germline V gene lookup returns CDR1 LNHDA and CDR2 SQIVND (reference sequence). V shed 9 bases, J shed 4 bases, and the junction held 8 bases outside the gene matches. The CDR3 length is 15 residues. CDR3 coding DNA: TGTGCCAGCCGGGACAGGGGATCCCTTAATGAAAAACTGTTTTTT. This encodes CASRDRGSLNEKLFF.

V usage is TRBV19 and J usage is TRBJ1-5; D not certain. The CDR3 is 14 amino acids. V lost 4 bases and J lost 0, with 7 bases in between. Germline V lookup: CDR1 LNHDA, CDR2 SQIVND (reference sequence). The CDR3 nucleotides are TGTGCCAGTAGTACGGATACTAGCAATCAGCCCCAGCATTTT. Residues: CASSTDTSNQPQHF.

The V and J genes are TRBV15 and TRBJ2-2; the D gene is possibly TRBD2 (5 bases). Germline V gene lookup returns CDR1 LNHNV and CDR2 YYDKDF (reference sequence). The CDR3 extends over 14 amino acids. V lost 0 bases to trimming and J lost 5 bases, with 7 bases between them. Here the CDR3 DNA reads TGTGCCACCAGCAGAGATCGGGGAACCGGGGAGCTGTTTTTT. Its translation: CATSRDRGTGELFF. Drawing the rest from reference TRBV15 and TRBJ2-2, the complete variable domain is DAMVIQNPRYQVTQFGKPVTLSCSQTLNHNVMYWYQQKSSQAPKLLFHYYDKDFNNEADTPDNFQSRRPNTSFCFLDIRSPGLGDTAMYLCATSRDRGTGELFFGEGSRLTVL.

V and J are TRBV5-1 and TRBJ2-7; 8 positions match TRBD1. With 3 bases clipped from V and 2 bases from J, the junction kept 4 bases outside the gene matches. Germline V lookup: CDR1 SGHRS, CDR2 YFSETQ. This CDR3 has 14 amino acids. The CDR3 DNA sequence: TGCGCCAGCAGCTGGGACAGGCGAACCTACGAGCAGTACTTC. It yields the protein CASSWDRRTYEQYF.

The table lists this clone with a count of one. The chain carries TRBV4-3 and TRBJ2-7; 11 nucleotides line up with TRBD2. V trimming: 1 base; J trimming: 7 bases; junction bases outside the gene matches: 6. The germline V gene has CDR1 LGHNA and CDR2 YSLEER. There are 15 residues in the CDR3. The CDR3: CASSQALAGAREQYF. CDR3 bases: TGCGCCAGCAGCCAAGCACTAGCGGGAGCGCGGGAGCAGTACTTC.